This T cell receptor (beta chain) originates from a study of T-cell memory formation after mild COVID-19. Study-level findings and limits: There was a balanced CD4/CD8 profile in clones contracting day 15 to 85, and later expanders leaned CD4+. Some SARS-CoV-2-responding clones were already detected in memory before infection. Shrinking CD4+ clones were chiefly CM and EM; CD8+ ones were chiefly EMRA.

Amplification by 5'RACE using constant-segment primers produced TCR alpha and TCR beta cDNA libraries that carried sample barcodes and UMIs. TCRdb called the 5' RACE reads again in MiXCR, with one record for every CDR3 protein. The sample lists around 260,000 distinct CDR3 sequences, about 16% seen once, with roughly 22% in the top ten. This clonotype was counted at least ten times. Antigen unknown. Sequencing used PBMCs or a T cell subset sorted from them (not recorded which). The TCR was taken from a man aged 18 to 30 who had mild COVID-19 (a few samples of this study predate the infection). Cell type and time point are not known.

The CDR3 loop reads CASSLTSGQETQYF. The CDR3 bases are TGTGCCAGCAGCTTAACTAGCGGCCAAGAGACCCAGTACTTC. This chain joins TRBV7-2 and TRBJ2-5; TRBD2 matches 8 bases. Unmatched junction bases numbered 0, after V lost 2 bases and J lost 1 base. The CDR3 has 14 amino acids. Germline V gene sequence: CDR1 SGHTA, CDR2 FQGNSA.